The 5 T cell receptor beta chains reported below all come from one sample, sequenced in a study of T cell responses to AZD1222 COVID-19 vaccine. Profiling relied on immunoSEQ multiplex PCR, and the TCRdb table lists in-frame clones only, not all of them. Counted here are some 150,000 clones, less than 90% occurring once; the ten biggest clones make up 5.5% to 8.5%. Sequences were derived from peripheral blood, sampled after recovery from COVID-19. The source of these receptors is an adult who had recovered from COVID-19.

CDR3 loop: CASSLAGGELFF. DNA of the CDR3: TGTGCCAGCAGCTTAGCAGGCGGGGAGCTGTTTTTT. This chain connects TRBV5-6 to TRBJ2-2; no clear D. Germline CDR1 and CDR2: SGHDT and YYEEEE. The CDR3 length is 12 residues. V dropped 2 bases and J dropped 7 bases, with 6 bases sitting between them.

The V call is TRBV19, the J call TRBJ2-1; TRBD2 agrees at 8 bases. Germline loops: CDR1 LNHDA, CDR2 SQIVND (reference sequence). The CDR3 contains 16 residues. V gave up 2 bases and J gave up 4 bases; unmatched junction bases: 7. The CDR3: CASSIPPGGGYNEQFF. CDR3 nucleotides: TGTGCCAGTAGTATACCCCCTGGCGGGGGGTACAATGAGCAGTTCTTC.

The rearrangement joins TRBV29-1 to TRBJ2-3, with D possibly matching TRBD1 (6 bases). The CDR3 consists of 14 residues. Between the trimmed V and J ends, which lost 4 bases and 0 bases, there was a span of 11 bases. The germline V gene has CDR1 SQVTM and CDR2 ANQGSEA. The CDR3 region is CSVAPGDSTDTQYF. Written as DNA, the CDR3 is TGCAGCGTTGCCCCAGGGGACAGCACAGATACGCAGTATTTT.

The chain combines TRBV15 with TRBJ2-7, with TRBD2 identical over 15 bases. The length of the CDR3 is 19 residues. V was pared by 0 bases and J by 6 bases, with 12 bases of the junction left unmatched. In germline, CDR1 is LNHNV, CDR2 YYDKDF (reference sequence). CDR3 sequence (DNA): TGTGCCACCAGCAGAGATCGGTTTTGGACTAGCGGGGGGGCGGCCGAGCAGTACTTC. Translation: CATSRDRFWTSGGAAEQYF.

J is TRBJ1-6 and V is TRBV4-3; 7 bases align to TRBD1. CDR3 length: 14 residues. CDR1 LGHNA and CDR2 YSLEER come from the germline V gene. The V gene end was trimmed by 4 bases and the J gene end by 9 bases; junction bases not matched to a gene: 6. In DNA, the CDR3 is TGCGCCAGCAGCCCAGGGGGGACGACTTCACCCCTCCACTTT. It specifies CASSPGGTTSPLHF.